The following is a T cell receptor (beta chain) sequence with its context. What antigen it recognizes has not been identified. No base quality information exists; no much larger clone differs at one position. Genomic DNA was isolated from the sorted cells so that the TCRbeta CDR3 region could be sequenced. TCRbeta CDR3 regions were sequenced using the immunoSEQ Assay. TCRdb took this table from immuneACCESS and kept in-frame rearrangements with V and J called. Such tables lack part of the clones; where checked against another copy, unresolved V genes explain under half of the gap, and the rest is unexplained. This sample comprises about 68,000 clones, around 90% of them detected only once. The ten largest clonotypes hold about 0.31% of the sample. The data are from a study of OX40 agonist ivuxolimab in advanced cancers. Some background on the complete study: Ivuxolimab was a fully human IgG2 agonistic monoclonal antibody targeting the costimulatory receptor OX40 (CD134). Intravenous ivuxolimab was administered to patients every 2 weeks at six dose levels: 0.01, 0.1, 0.3, 1.5, 3 and 10 mg/kg. Patients were allowed to have had prior anti-PD-1, anti-PD-L1 or anti-CTLA-4 therapy, and roughly two fifths of the dose-escalation patients had been treated with checkpoint inhibitors. Of the approximately 50 dose-escalation patients, hepatocellular carcinoma was present in 19, melanoma in around 15, renal cell carcinoma in 9 and head and neck cancer in 9. The paper describes the monotherapy dose-escalation part (N ≈ 50 patients) of the phase I trial of ivuxolimab. The point of sequencing TCRbeta in the periphery was to test whether ivuxolimab changed TCR sequence diversity and drove clonal T-cell expansion. Partial responses occurred in three dose-escalation patients: two with cutaneous melanoma and one with hepatocellular carcinoma. A male proportion of 70% to 90% and a mean age of approximately 55 years, ranging from 23 to 79, were recorded for the dose-escalation cohort.

The paper as a whole reports these results and caveats: In the 0.1-3.0 mg/kg groups, partial responders were among the patients with the lowest normalized peripheral clonal expansion, particularly in CD8+ T cells. At doses from 0.1 to 3.0 mg/kg, clonal expansion was seen in both CD4+ and CD8+ blood T cells between baseline and week 6. After ivuxolimab, expanded clones were on average more numerous among CD8+ T cells than among CD4+ T cells. The antigen specificity of the peripheral T cells that underwent clonal expansion was not determined. Low levels of normalized T-cell clonal expansion were also seen in some patients who did not respond.

The germline V end is reduced by 10 bases and the J end by 7 bases; junction bases left unmatched: 10. The CDR3 has 13 amino acids, counting the end cysteine and phenylalanine. Only the CDR3 DNA stays, 39 bases, in frame from base 1. From the germline V gene, CDR1 is ENHRY and CDR2 is SYGVKD. Patients with autoimmune disease history or receiving systemic immunosuppression were excluded from the trial. In every dose cohort, peripheral blood was drawn for TCR sequencing at baseline, cycle 4 day 1, and cycle 7 day 1. The samples were drawn from a first-in-human, open-label, multicenter phase I dose-escalation trial of ivuxolimab. The trial enrolled adults with locally advanced or metastatic head and neck squamous cell, hepatocellular, melanoma or renal cell carcinoma. Before TCR sequencing, CD4+ T cells and CD8+ T cells were sorted from peripheral blood as separate populations.

This sequence was found in an adult with an advanced solid tumor such as melanoma, head and neck, liver or kidney cancer. The material sequenced was CD4+ or CD8+ T cells sorted from blood, taken in a trial of the OX40 agonist ivuxolimab. The chain joins TRBV10-3 to TRBJ2-7; 10 of the junction bases match TRBD1. The nucleotide sequence reads TGTGCCACTCTACCGGGACAGGGGAGAGAGCAGTACTTC. Its protein product is CATLPGQGREQYF.